One and the same sample provided the 4 T cell receptor beta chains below, sequenced in a study of chemoradiotherapy in HPV16-positive cancers. Only in-frame clones appear in the TCRdb table, and some are missing; sequencing was by immunoSEQ multiplex PCR. The table lists about 68,000 clones, approximately 91% of them singletons. The specimen was blood, collected from a patient who underwent chemoradiotherapy. The source of these receptors is a human donor with HPV-associated anogenital cancer.

The V and J genes are TRBV4-2 and TRBJ2-1; D unclear. V gave up 3 bases and J gave up 8 bases, with 20 bases separating them. Germline V CDR1 and CDR2: LGHNA, YNFKEQ. The CDR3 totals 16 residues. CDR3 loop: CASSHDVRAQTHEQFF. The CDR3 bases are TGTGCCAGCAGCCACGACGTCCGGGCCCAAACGCATGAGCAGTTCTTC.

This chain links TRBV27 with TRBJ1-6; TRBD1 matches at 9 bases. The germline CDR1 and CDR2 sequences are MNHEY and SMNVEV (reference sequence). This CDR3 has 15 amino acids. With V trimmed by 5 bases and J by 10 bases, 9 bases remained unmatched. In DNA, the CDR3 is TGTGCCAGCAGTCCTCCGGGACAGGGTCGATCACCCCTCCACTTT. This translates into CASSPPGQGRSPLHF.

The V call is TRBV5-1, the J call TRBJ1-3; D remains unclear. The CDR3 consists of 15 residues. V lost 4 bases, J lost 2 bases, and 13 bases lay in between. In germline, CDR1 is SGHRS, CDR2 YFSETQ. For the CDR3, the DNA is TGCGCCAGCAGCGAAACAGTCTCCGCTGGAAACACCATATATTTT. Its translation is CASSETVSAGNTIYF.

This clone was found a few times. This chain uses TRBV5-4 with TRBJ1-1; no firm D call. V was clipped by 3 bases and J by 2 bases, with 11 bases between them. The CDR3 totals 14 residues. Germline V CDR1 and CDR2: SGHNT, YYREEE (reference sequence). The CDR3 loop reads CASSSTGPNTEAFF. The CDR3 coding sequence is TGTGCCAGCAGCTCTACTGGACCTAACACTGAAGCTTTCTTT.